Each of the 15 T cell receptor beta chains below was sequenced from the same sample in a study of blood T cell repertoires in COVID-19 (dated by TCRdb to about 2020). Receptor libraries were prepared by the immunoSEQ multiplex PCR assay. The immuneACCESS repertoire file appears here via TCRdb, limited to in-frame rearrangements. These files lack a portion of the clones; in checked studies, under half of the deficit traces to unresolved V genes, and the cause of the others is not known. The sample records 250,000 to 300,000 clones, roughly 91% of which are singletons. The ten largest clones add up to 1.9% of the sample. The sample consisted of PBMCs or T cells enriched from blood (not recorded which). These receptors were obtained from a woman aged 55-70 years who had recovered from COVID-19.

The gene calls are TRBV3-1 (or the pseudogene TRBV3-2) and TRBJ2-7, with D maybe TRBD2 (5 bases). Between the trimmed V and J ends, which lost 3 bases and 3 bases, there was a span of 12 bases. CDR3 length equals 14 residues. CDR1 is LGHDT, CDR2 YNNKEL, per germline (reference sequence). CDR3 amino acids: CASSHSAWVYEQYF. The CDR3 bases are TGTGCCAGCAGCCATAGCGCCTGGGTCTACGAGCAGTACTTC.

The chain is built from TRBV3-1 (or the pseudogene TRBV3-2) and TRBJ2-7; D remains ambiguous. There are 14 residues in the CDR3. Germline V CDR1 and CDR2: LGHDT, YNNKEL (reference sequence). V lost 0 bases and J lost 2, with 8 bases in between. The DNA for the CDR3 is TGTGCCAGCAGCCAAGACCGGGTTCCCTACGAGCAGTACTTC. This translates into CASSQDRVPYEQYF.

The V and J genes are TRBV12-3 or TRBV12-4 and TRBJ2-3; tentatively, D is TRBD2 (7 bases). This CDR3 region has 13 residues. The V end lost 7 bases, the J end lost 7 bases, and 15 bases lay between the germline ends. The CDR3 region is CASIPTGTNTQYF. Written as DNA, the CDR3 is TGTGCCAGCATTCCCACAGGGACTAATACGCAGTATTTT.

This chain joins TRBV9 and TRBJ1-1; TRBD1 matches at 8 bases. V shed 4 bases, J shed 3 bases, and the junction held 11 bases outside the gene matches. The V gene's germline CDR1 is SGDLS and CDR2 YYNGEE. The CDR3 is made up of 16 amino acids. The CDR3 loop is CASSFMTGEVDTEAFF. In DNA, the CDR3 is TGTGCCAGCAGCTTTATGACAGGGGAAGTTGACACTGAAGCTTTCTTT.

The rearrangement uses TRBV10-1 and TRBJ1-2; 10 bases are a match to TRBD1. Germline CDR1 and CDR2: WNHNN and SYGVQD (reference sequence). The V and J ends lost 7 bases and 1 base, in that order; junction bases with no gene match: 18. This CDR3 is 19 amino acids long. Here the CDR3 DNA reads TGCGCCAGCATAGCCGGGACAGGGGCCCCTGGGGCTTTTAACTATGGCTACACCTTC. Amino acid sequence: CASIAGTGAPGAFNYGYTF.

The chain couples TRBV7-6 to TRBJ1-6; a weak D match, TRBD1 (6 bases). The V and J ends lost 4 bases and 5 bases respectively, with 15 bases between them. This CDR3 has 16 amino acids. Germline V gene lookup returns CDR1 SGHVS and CDR2 FNYEAQ. Here the CDR3 DNA reads TGTGCCAGCAGCTCCCTACAGGGACAAGATAATTCACCCCTCCACTTT. It yields the protein CASSSLQGQDNSPLHF.

V usage is TRBV6-5 and J usage is TRBJ1-1; no clear D gene. There are 14 residues in the CDR3. V gave up 4 bases and J gave up 0 bases, with 9 bases separating them. CDR1 is MNHEY, CDR2 SVGAGI, per germline. The CDR3 is CASSSRLLNTEAFF. The CDR3, as DNA: TGTGCCAGCAGTTCCAGACTGTTGAACACTGAAGCTTTCTTT.

This chain connects TRBV11-2 to TRBJ2-1; D is undetermined. CDR1 and CDR2 from the germline V gene are SGHAT and FQNNGV. Trimming left V 5 bases short and J 2 bases short, with 13 bases between. The CDR3 covers 15 residues. The CDR3 DNA sequence: TGTGCCAGCAGCCCGTTTAGTTATCCCTACAATGAGCAGTTCTTC. Residues: CASSPFSYPYNEQFF.

The chain joins TRBV5-1 to TRBJ1-3; TRBD1 is a possible D gene (6 bases). Germline assignment: CDR1 SGHRS and CDR2 YFSETQ. The CDR3 extends over 14 amino acids. Trimming left V 7 bases short and J 2 bases short, with 13 bases between. The CDR3 here is CASRRSGAGNTIYF. The DNA for the CDR3 is TGCGCCAGCCGGCGTTCAGGGGCTGGAAACACCATATATTTT. Full variable domain (rest looked up from reference TRBV5-1 and TRBJ1-3): KAGVTQTPRYLIKTRGQQVTLSCSPISGHRSVSWYQQTPGQGLQFLFEYFSETQRNKGNFPGRFSGRQFSNSRSEMNVSTLELGDSALYLCASRRSGAGNTIYFGEGSWLTVV.

The chain carries TRBV5-1 and TRBJ1-1; 9 nucleotides line up with TRBD1. The germline V gene has CDR1 SGHRS and CDR2 YFSETQ. Losses at the gene ends were 3 bases for V and 0 bases for J; bases not matched to a gene: 9. The CDR3 spans 17 residues. CDR3 DNA: TGCGCCAGCAGCTGGGGACAGGGCACCCATATGAACACTGAAGCTTTCTTT. Protein product: CASSWGQGTHMNTEAFF.

In DNA form, the CDR3 reads TGTGCCAGCAGTTTAACGACAGGAGGCGGTCAGCCCCAGCATTTT. Translation: CASSLTTGGGQPQHF. The chain recombines TRBV28 with TRBJ1-5; possible D gene TRBD1, 6 bases. Trimming pared 2 bases from V and 6 bases from J, leaving 14 bases between. Germline V gene lookup returns CDR1 MDHEN and CDR2 SYDVKM. The CDR3 consists of 15 residues. Variable domain in full (rest from reference TRBV28 and TRBJ1-5): DVKVTQSSRYLVKRTGEKVFLECVQDMDHENMFWYRQDPGLGLRLIYFSYDVKMKEKGDIPEGYSVSREKKERFSLILESASTNQTSMYLCASSLTTGGGQPQHFGDGTRLSIL.

The chain couples TRBV7-8 to TRBJ2-1, with D tentatively TRBD2 (5 bases). The V gene lost 4 bases and the J gene lost 7 bases, with 14 bases spanning the gap. This CDR3 contains 14 residues. Germline CDR1 reads SGHVS; CDR2 reads FQNEAQ. CDR3 amino acids: CASSSYSTGNEQFF. The DNA for the CDR3 is TGTGCCAGCAGCTCCTACTCAACGGGGAATGAGCAGTTCTTC. The complete variable domain, with remaining parts taken from reference TRBV7-8 and TRBJ2-1, reads GAGVSQSPRYKVAKRGQDVALRCDPISGHVSLFWYQQALGQGPEFLTYFQNEAQLDKSGLPSDRFFAERPEGSVSTLKIQRTQQEDSAVYLCASSSYSTGNEQFFGPGTRLTVL.

The chain employs TRBV9 and TRBJ2-3; maybe TRBD2 (7 bases). Germline-derived CDR1 and CDR2 are SGDLS and YYNGEE. V gave up 4 bases and J gave up 9 bases, with 21 bases separating them. The CDR3 has 15 residues. CDR3 residues: CASSPSGGQRVTQYF. The CDR3 nucleotides read TGTGCCAGCAGCCCCTCCGGGGGGCAAAGAGTCACGCAGTATTTT.

The chain carries TRBV10-2 and TRBJ2-5; D not certain. The germline gives CDR1 WSHSY, CDR2 SAAADI. This CDR3 has 13 amino acids. V lost 1 base to trimming and J lost 5 bases, with 8 bases between them. The CDR3 spells CASSEFGQETQYF. The DNA of the CDR3 is TGCGCCAGCAGTGAGTTTGGTCAGGAGACCCAGTACTTC.

This clone was counted a single time. The V gene is TRBV3-1 (or the pseudogene TRBV3-2), the J gene TRBJ1-2; 7 bases are a match to TRBD1. Trimming took 6 bases from V and 10 from J; bases not matched to a gene: 17. Germline CDR1 is LGHDT and CDR2 is YNNKEL (reference sequence). This CDR3 contains 15 residues. CDR3: CASSHLGTASQHYTF. The CDR3, as DNA: TGTGCCAGCAGTCACCTGGGGACAGCCTCCCAACACTACACCTTC.